Listed below are T cell receptor beta chains from one sample, sequenced in a study of CD8 T cells in Susac syndrome. From the immunoSEQ multiplex PCR reads, TCRdb called clonotypes with MiXCR, one entry per CDR3 protein. Of 200,000 to 250,000 distinct CDR3 sequences listed, 94% are singletons. Material: CD4+ T cells from PBMCs. These receptors originate from a human donor with Susac syndrome. Each CDR3 is given with its conserved first and last residue. A D gene is named only where the DNA matches it firmly. Size values are once, few and many counts, or a class for expanded clones, and some rows have none.

d_gene | j_gene | v_gene | abundance | CDR3aa | CDR3nt
. | TRBJ1-6 | TRBV4-1 | once | CASSQEYQRDSPLHF | TGCGCCAGCAGCCAAGAGTACCAACGGGATTCACCCCTCCACTTT
TRBD1 | TRBJ1-2 | TRBV7-3 | . | CASSLRGTGVNYGYTF | TGTGCCAGCAGCTTAAGAGGGACAGGGGTTAACTATGGCTACACCTTC
TRBD1 | TRBJ1-2 | TRBV9 | . | CASSVGPGGNYGYTF | TGTGCCAGCAGCGTGGGGCCAGGGGGTAACTATGGCTACACCTTC
TRBD1 | TRBJ1-2 | TRBV30 | . | CAWKGQGGYGYTF | TGTGCCTGGAAGGGACAGGGCGGGTATGGCTACACCTTC
. | TRBJ2-7 | TRBV20-1 | . | CSASAAALLGEQYF | TGCAGTGCTAGTGCGGCAGCCCTCCTAGGCGAGCAGTACTTC
. | TRBJ1-2 | TRBV6-5 | . | CASSYSPGRANYGYTF | TGTGCCAGCAGTTACTCGCCGGGAAGGGCAAACTATGGCTACACCTTC
TRBD1 | TRBJ1-1 | TRBV20-1 | . | CSASPLDREKSEAFF | TGCAGTGCCAGCCCCCTTGACAGGGAGAAAAGTGAAGCTTTCTTT
. | TRBJ2-3 | TRBV5-1 | . | CASSSGVGTDTQYF | TGCGCCAGCAGCTCAGGGGTGGGCACAGATACGCAGTATTTT
TRBD2 | TRBJ2-1 | TRBV25-1 | . | CASKGEAGVYNEQFF | TGTGCCAGCAAGGGAGAGGCGGGGGTCTACAATGAGCAGTTCTTC
TRBD1 | TRBJ2-5 | TRBV27 | . | CASARGYQETQYF | TGTGCCAGCGCCAGGGGGTACCAAGAGACCCAGTACTTC
. | TRBJ2-1 | TRBV12-3/TRBV12-4 | . | CASSLYGGSNEQFF | TGTGCCAGCAGTTTATATGGCGGTTCCAATGAGCAGTTCTTC
. | TRBJ1-6 | TRBV12-3/TRBV12-4 | . | CASSLARLRSNNSPLHF | TGTGCCAGCAGTTTAGCGCGACTCCGTTCCAATAATTCACCCCTCCACTTT
. | TRBJ2-2 | TRBV5-1 | . | CASSLAGGGASTGELFF | TGCGCCAGCAGCTTGGCCGGTGGGGGCGCGAGCACCGGGGAGCTGTTTTTT
. | TRBJ1-5 | TRBV20-1 | . | CSARAPGGSNQPQHF | TGCAGTGCTAGGGCCCCCGGGGGTAGCAATCAGCCCCAGCATTTT
. | TRBJ1-2 | TRBV7-2 | . | CASSLAWGADYGYTF | TGTGCCAGCAGCTTAGCATGGGGCGCAGACTATGGCTACACCTTC
. | TRBJ1-5 | TRBV6-6 | . | CATQPGGISNQPQHF | TGTGCCACCCAACCGGGGGGAATTAGCAATCAGCCCCAGCATTTT